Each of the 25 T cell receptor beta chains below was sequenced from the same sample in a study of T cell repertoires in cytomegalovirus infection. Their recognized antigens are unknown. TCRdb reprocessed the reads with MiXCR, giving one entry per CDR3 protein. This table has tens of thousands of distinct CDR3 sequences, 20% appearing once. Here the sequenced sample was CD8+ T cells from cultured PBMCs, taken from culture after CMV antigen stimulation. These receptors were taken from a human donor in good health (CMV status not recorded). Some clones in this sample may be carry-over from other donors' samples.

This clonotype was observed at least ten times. The CDR3 DNA is TGTGCCAGCAGCCATACGGGCGGGAGTAGGAATTTAGGTGAGCAGTTCTTC. The encoded protein is CASSHTGGSRNLGEQFF. The chain employs TRBV7-9 and TRBJ2-1, with 7 bases matching TRBD2. CDR3 length: 17 amino acids. The V and J ends lost 5 bases and 9 bases, in that order; junction bases with no gene match: 19. CDR1 is SEHNR and CDR2 is FQNEAQ in the germline V gene (reference sequence).

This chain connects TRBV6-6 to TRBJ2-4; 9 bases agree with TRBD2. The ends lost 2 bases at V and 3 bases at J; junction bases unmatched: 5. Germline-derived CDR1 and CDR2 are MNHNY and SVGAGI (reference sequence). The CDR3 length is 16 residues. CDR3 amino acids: CASSYGLAGSKNIQYF. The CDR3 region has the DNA TGTGCCAGCAGTTACGGGCTAGCGGGGAGCAAAAACATTCAGTACTTC.

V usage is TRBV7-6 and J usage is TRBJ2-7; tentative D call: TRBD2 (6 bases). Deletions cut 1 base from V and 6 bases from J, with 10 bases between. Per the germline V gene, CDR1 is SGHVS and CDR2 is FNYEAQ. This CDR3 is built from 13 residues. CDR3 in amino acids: CASSLGRGTEQYF. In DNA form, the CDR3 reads TGTGCCAGCAGCTTAGGGAGGGGAACCGAGCAGTACTTC. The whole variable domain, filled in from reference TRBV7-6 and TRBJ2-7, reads GAGVSQSPRYKVTKRGQDVALRCDPISGHVSLYWYRQALGQGPEFLTYFNYEAQQDKSGLPNDRFSAERPEGSISTLTIQRTEQRDSAMYRCASSLGRGTEQYFGPGTRLTVT.

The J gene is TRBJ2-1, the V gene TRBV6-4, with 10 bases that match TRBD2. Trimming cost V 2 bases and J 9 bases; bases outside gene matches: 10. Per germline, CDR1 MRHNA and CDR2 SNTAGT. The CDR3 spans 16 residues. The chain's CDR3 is CASSDEPSGGGSEQFF. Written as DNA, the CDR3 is TGTGCCAGCAGTGACGAACCTAGCGGGGGTGGGAGTGAGCAGTTCTTC.

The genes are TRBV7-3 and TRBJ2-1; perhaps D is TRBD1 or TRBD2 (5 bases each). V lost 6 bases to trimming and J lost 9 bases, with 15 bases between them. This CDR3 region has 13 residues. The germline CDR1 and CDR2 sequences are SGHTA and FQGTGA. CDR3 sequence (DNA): TGTGCCAGCAGACGGGACCCCTCGGGTGAGCAGTTCTTC. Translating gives CASRRDPSGEQFF.

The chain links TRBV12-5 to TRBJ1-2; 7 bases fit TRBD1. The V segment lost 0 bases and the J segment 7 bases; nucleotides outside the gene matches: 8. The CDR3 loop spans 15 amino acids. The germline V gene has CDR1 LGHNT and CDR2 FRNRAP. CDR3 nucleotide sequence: TGTGCTAGTGGTTTGGTAATGGACAGGCCGGGTGGCTACACCTTC. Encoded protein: CASGLVMDRPGGYTF. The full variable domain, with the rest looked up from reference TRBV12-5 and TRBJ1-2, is DARVTQTPRHKVTEMGQEVTMRCQPILGHNTVFWYRQTMMQGLELLAYFRNRAPLDDSGMPKDRFSAEMPDATLATLKIQPSEPRDSAVYFCASGLVMDRPGGYTFGSGTRLTVV.

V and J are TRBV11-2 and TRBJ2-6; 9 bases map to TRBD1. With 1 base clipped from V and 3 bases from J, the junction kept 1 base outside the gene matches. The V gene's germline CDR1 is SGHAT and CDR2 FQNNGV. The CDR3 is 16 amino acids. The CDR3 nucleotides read TGTGCCAGCAGCTTAGGACAGGGGGTTGGGGCCAACGTCCTGACTTTC. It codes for CASSLGQGVGANVLTF.

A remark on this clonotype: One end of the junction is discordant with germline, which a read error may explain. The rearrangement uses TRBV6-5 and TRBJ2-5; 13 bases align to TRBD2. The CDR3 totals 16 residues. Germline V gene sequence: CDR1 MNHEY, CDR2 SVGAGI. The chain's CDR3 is CDSSYRGTSGEETQYF. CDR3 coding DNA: TGTGACAGCAGTTACCGAGGGACTAGCGGGGAAGAGACCCAGTACTTC.

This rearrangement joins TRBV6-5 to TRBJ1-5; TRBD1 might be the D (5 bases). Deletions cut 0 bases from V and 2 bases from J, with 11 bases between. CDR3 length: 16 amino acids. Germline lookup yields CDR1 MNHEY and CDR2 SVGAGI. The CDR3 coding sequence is TGTGCCAGCAGTTACTCTGGGGGGTTAGGCAATCAGCCCCAGCATTTT. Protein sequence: CASSYSGGLGNQPQHF.

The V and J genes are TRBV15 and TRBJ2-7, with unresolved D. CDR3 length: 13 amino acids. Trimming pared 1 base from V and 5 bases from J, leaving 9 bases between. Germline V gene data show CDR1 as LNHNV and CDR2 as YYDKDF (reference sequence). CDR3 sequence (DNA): TGTGCCACCAGCAGAGTTGTAACGGACGAGCAGTACTTC. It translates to CATSRVVTDEQYF.

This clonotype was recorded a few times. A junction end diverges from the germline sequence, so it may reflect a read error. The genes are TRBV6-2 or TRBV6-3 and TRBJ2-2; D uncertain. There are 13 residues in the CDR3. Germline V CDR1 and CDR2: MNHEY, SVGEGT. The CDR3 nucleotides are TGTGCCAGCAGTTATGTAAACACCTGGGAGCTGTTTTTT. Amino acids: CASSYVNTWELFF.

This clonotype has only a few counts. The CDR3: CSARVKREGRADTQYF. The CDR3 DNA reads as TGCAGTGCTAGAGTTAAGCGGGAGGGGAGGGCAGATACGCAGTATTTT. The chain combines TRBV20-1 with TRBJ2-3; TRBD2 matches 10 bases. The CDR3 runs 16 residues. Unmatched junction bases numbered 8, after V lost 1 base and J lost 4 bases. Germline CDR1 and CDR2: DFQATT and SNEGSKA (reference sequence).

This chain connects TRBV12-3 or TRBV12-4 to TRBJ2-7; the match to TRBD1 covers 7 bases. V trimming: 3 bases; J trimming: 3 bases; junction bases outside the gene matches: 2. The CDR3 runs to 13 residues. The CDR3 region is CASSLRGLYEQYF. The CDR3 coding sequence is TGTGCCAGCAGTTTGAGGGGGCTCTACGAGCAGTACTTC.

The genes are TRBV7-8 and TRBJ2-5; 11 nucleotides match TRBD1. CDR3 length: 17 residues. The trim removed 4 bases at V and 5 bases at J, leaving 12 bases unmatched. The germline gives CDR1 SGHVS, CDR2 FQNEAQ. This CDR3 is CASSSRTRDRGTETQYF. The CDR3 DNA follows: TGTGCCAGCAGCTCCAGAACCCGGGACAGGGGGACCGAGACCCAGTACTTC.

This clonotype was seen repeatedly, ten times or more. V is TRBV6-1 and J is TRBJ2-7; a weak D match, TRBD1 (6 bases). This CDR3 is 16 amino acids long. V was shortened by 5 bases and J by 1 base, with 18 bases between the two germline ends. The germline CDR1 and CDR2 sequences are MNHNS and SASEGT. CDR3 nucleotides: TGTGCCAGCAGTACCGATCCAGGGACACTATCCTACGAGCAGTACTTC. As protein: CASSTDPGTLSYEQYF.

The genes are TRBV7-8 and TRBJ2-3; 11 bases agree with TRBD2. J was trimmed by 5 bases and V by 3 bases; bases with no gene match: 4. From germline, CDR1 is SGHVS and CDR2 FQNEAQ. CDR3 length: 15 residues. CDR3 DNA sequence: TGTGCCAGCAGCTTGACTAGCGGGGTCATAGATACGCAGTATTTT. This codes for CASSLTSGVIDTQYF.

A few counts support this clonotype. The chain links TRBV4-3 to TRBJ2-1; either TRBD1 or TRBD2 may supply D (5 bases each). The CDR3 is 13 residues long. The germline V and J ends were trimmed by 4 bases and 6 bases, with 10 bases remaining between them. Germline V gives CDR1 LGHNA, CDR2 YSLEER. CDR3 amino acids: CASSPGTGNEQFF. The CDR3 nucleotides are TGCGCCAGCAGCCCTGGGACCGGCAATGAGCAGTTCTTC.

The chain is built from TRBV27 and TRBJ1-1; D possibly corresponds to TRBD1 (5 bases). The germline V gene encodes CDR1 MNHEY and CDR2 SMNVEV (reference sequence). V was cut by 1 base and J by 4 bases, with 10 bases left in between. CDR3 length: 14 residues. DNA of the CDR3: TGTGCCAGCAGTTTATACCGGGGCCGCACTGAAGCTTTCTTT. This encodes CASSLYRGRTEAFF.

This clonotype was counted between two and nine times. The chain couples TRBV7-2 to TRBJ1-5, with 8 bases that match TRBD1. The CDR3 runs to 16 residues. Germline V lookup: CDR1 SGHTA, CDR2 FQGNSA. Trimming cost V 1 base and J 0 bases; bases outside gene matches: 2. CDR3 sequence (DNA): TGTGCCAGCAGCTTAGGACAGGGGTTTAGCAATCAGCCCCAGCATTTT. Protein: CASSLGQGFSNQPQHF.

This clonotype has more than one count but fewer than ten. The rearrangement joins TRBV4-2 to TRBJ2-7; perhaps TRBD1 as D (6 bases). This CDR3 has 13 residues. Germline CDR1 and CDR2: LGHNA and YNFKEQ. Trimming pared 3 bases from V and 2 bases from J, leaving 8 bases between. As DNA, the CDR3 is TGTGCCAGCAGCCAGGGGGCAACCTACGAGCAGTACTTC. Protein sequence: CASSQGATYEQYF.

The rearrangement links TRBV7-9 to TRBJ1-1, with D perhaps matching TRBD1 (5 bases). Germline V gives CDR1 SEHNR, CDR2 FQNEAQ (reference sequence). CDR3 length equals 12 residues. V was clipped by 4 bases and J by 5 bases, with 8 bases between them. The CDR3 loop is CASSSDKTEAFF. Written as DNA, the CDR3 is TGTGCCAGCAGCTCGGACAAGACTGAAGCTTTCTTT.

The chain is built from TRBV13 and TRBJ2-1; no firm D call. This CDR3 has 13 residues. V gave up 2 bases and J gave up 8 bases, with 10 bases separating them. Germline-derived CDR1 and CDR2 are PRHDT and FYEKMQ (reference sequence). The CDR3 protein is CASSLLSADEQFF. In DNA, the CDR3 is TGTGCCAGCAGCTTACTCTCGGCAGATGAGCAGTTCTTC.

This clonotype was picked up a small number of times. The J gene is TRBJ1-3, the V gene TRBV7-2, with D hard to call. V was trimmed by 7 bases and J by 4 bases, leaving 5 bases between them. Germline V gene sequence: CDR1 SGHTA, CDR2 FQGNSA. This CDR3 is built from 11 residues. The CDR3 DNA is TGTGCCAGCACCTTCGGAAACACCATATATTTT. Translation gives CASTFGNTIYF.

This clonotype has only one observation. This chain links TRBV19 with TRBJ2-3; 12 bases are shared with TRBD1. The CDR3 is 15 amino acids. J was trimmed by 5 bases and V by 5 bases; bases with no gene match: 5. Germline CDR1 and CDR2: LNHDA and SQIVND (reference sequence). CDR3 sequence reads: CASSGTGGGRDTQYF. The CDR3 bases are TGTGCCAGTAGTGGGACAGGGGGCGGTCGAGATACGCAGTATTTT.

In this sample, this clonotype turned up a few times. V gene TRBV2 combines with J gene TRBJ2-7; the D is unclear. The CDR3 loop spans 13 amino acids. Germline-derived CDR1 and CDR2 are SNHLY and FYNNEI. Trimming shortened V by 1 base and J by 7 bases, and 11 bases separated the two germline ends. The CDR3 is CASSEGLVSEQYF. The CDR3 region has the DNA TGTGCCAGCAGTGAAGGTCTAGTTAGTGAGCAGTACTTC.